This entry lists 6 T cell receptor beta chains sequenced from one sample in a study of blood T cell repertoires in COVID-19. Libraries were prepared by immunoSEQ multiplex PCR; TCRdb keeps only in-frame clonotypes and omits some of them. In the table there are 150,000 to 200,000 clones, around 83% of which are singletons. Sequencing used peripheral blood. The receptors come from a woman of 80 years or more in a cohort sampled during active or convalescent COVID-19.

Many counts were recorded for this clone. This chain uses TRBV28 with TRBJ2-7; D may be TRBD1 (6 bases). Germline CDR1 reads MDHEN; CDR2 reads SYDVKM. With 6 bases removed from V and 0 bases from J, the gap between germline ends came to 12 bases. The CDR3 loop spans 14 amino acids. The CDR3 nucleotides read TGTGCCAGCAGCACAGGGCCCAGCTCCTACGAGCAGTACTTC. This encodes CASSTGPSSYEQYF. The complete variable domain, with remaining parts taken from reference TRBV28 and TRBJ2-7, reads DVKVTQSSRYLVKRTGEKVFLECVQDMDHENMFWYRQDPGLGLRLIYFSYDVKMKEKGDIPEGYSVSREKKERFSLILESASTNQTSMYLCASSTGPSSYEQYFGPGTRLTVT.

V is TRBV19 and J is TRBJ2-5; 11 bases line up with TRBD2. The germline V gene encodes CDR1 LNHDA and CDR2 SQIVND (reference sequence). With 3 bases clipped from V and 7 bases from J, the junction kept 4 bases outside the gene matches. This CDR3 comprises 14 residues. DNA of the CDR3: TGTGCCAGTAGTATTCTAGCGGGAGGCGCGACCCAGTACTTC. The encoded protein is CASSILAGGATQYF.

This clone has only one observation. The genes are TRBV29-1 and TRBJ1-1, with 8 nucleotides matching TRBD1. CDR3 length equals 15 residues. Germline assignment: CDR1 SQVTM and CDR2 ANQGSEA. Unmatched junction bases numbered 17, after V lost 3 bases and J lost 11 bases. The CDR3 DNA reads TGCAGCGTTGATACCCGATTACAGGGGGAGTTGGTGGCTTTCTTT. It encodes CSVDTRLQGELVAFF.

J is TRBJ2-3 and V is TRBV6-5; TRBD2 matches at 7 bases. The germline gives CDR1 MNHEY, CDR2 SVGAGI. CDR3 size: 13 residues. V was clipped by 11 bases and J by 0 bases; unmatched bases: 5. CDR3: CALHSGSTDTQYF. The CDR3 nucleotides read TGTGCCTTACATAGCGGGAGCACAGATACGCAGTATTTT.

The gene calls are TRBV5-1 and TRBJ2-3; 7 bases agree with TRBD2. Germline V lookup: CDR1 SGHRS, CDR2 YFSETQ. Unmatched junction bases numbered 3, after V lost 1 base and J lost 1 base. The CDR3 has 15 residues. The CDR3 DNA is TGCGCCAGCAGCTTGAGCCTAGCGGGCACAGATACGCAGTATTTT. Amino acid sequence: CASSLSLAGTDTQYF. The full variable domain, in which reference TRBV5-1 and TRBJ2-3 provide the parts outside the CDR3, is KAGVTQTPRYLIKTRGQQVTLSCSPISGHRSVSWYQQTPGQGLQFLFEYFSETQRNKGNFPGRFSGRQFSNSRSEMNVSTLELGDSALYLCASSLSLAGTDTQYFGPGTRLTVL.

V and J are TRBV12-3 or TRBV12-4 and TRBJ1-2, with a weak D call TRBD1 (5 bases). The CDR3 is 11 residues long. Trimming cost V 5 bases and J 7 bases, with 8 bases left between them. The chain's CDR3 is CASSPGVGYTF. For the CDR3, the DNA is TGTGCCAGCAGTCCGGGGGTTGGCTACACCTTC.